This entry concerns a single T cell receptor (beta chain). As yet, its antigen is unknown. Losses at the gene ends were 4 bases for V and 2 bases for J; bases not matched to a gene: 10. CDR3 length equals 16 residues. The germline V gene encodes CDR1 DFQATT and CDR2 SNEGSKA (reference sequence). This sample was taken from a study of T-cell memory formation after mild COVID-19. Study results and caveats: Memory cells collected pre-infection included some clones that later responded, suggesting cross-reactive memory joined. Contracting clones, day 15 to 85, had balanced CD4/CD8, and later expanders favored CD4+.

It was 5'RACE with constant-segment primers that produced the TCR alpha and TCR beta cDNA libraries, which carried sample barcodes and UMIs. Each CDR3 protein gets one entry after TCRdb re-called the 5' RACE reads with MiXCR. The table shows about 190,000 distinct CDR3 sequences, with roughly 27% occurring only once. The receptor was isolated from an adult woman who had mild COVID-19 (a few samples of this study predate the infection). Cell type and time point are not known. Source material: PBMCs or a T cell subset sorted from them (not recorded which). This chain links TRBV20-1 with TRBJ2-7, with TRBD2 matching over 11 bases. The CDR3 coding sequence is TGCAGTGCTACGTGGACTGGGACTAGCGGACCCTACGAGCAGTACTTC. Translation: CSATWTGTSGPYEQYF.